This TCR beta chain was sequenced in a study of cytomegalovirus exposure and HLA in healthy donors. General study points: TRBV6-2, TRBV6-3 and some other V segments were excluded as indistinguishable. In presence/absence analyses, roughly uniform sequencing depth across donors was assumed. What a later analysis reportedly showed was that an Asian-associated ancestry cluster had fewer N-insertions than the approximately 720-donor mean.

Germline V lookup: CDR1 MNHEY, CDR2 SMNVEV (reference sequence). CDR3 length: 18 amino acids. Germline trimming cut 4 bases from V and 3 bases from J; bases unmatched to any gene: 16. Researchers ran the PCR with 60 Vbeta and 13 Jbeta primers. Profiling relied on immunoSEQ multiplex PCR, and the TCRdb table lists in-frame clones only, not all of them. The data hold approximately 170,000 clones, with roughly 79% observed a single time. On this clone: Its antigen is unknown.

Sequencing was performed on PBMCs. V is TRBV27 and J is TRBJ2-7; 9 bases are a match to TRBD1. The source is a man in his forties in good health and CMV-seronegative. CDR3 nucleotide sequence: TGTGCCAGCAGTTCCCCGGGACAGGGTGGCTCCCTTGTCTACGAGCAGTACTTC. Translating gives CASSSPGQGGSLVYEQYF.